Shown below are 4 T cell receptor beta chains from a single sample sequenced in a study of beta chain features in type 1 diabetes. The investigators reverse transcribed all of the isolated RNA, so they sequenced expressed TCRB transcripts. The data were produced by immunoSEQ multiplex PCR, yet TCRdb's version contains in-frame clones alone and is incomplete. Among about 650,000 clones listed, under 15% were seen once. Antigens for these TCRs are unknown. Study conclusions and caveats: Type 1 diabetes patients had moderately but significantly shorter TCRB CDR3s in all four CD4+ subsets.

Sequenced: naive CD4+ T cells from blood. These receptors came from a man aged 25 to 45 with type 1 diabetes.

This clone appeared a few times. This CDR3 is also generated by other DNA sequences in the sample. This chain uses TRBV7-2 with TRBJ2-1; D might be TRBD1 (5 bases). The V end was cut by 1 base, the J end by 0 bases, with 7 bases between. Germline-derived CDR1 and CDR2 are SGHTA and FQGNSA. The CDR3 consists of 15 residues. CDR3 nucleotide sequence: TGTGCCAGCAGCTTAGGTCAGGGCTCCTACAATGAGCAGTTCTTC. Its translation: CASSLGQGSYNEQFF.

This clone was recorded many times. The chain carries TRBV7-2 and TRBJ1-3; no firm D call. Per the germline V gene, CDR1 is SGHTA and CDR2 is FQGNSA. The CDR3 has 14 residues. Trimming removed 5 bases from V and 2 bases from J, with 10 bases in between. Here the CDR3 reads CASSPPPTGNTIYF. The CDR3 DNA reads as TGTGCCAGCAGCCCTCCCCCAACTGGAAACACCATATATTTT.

This clone was recorded a few times. The V and J genes are TRBV27 and TRBJ1-5, with 7 bases aligning to TRBD1. This CDR3 comprises 18 residues. J lost 0 bases, V lost 4 bases, and 12 bases had no gene match. Germline CDR1 MNHEY, CDR2 SMNVEV (reference sequence). In nucleotides, the CDR3 is TGTGCCAGCAGTTCGACAGGGAGACTGACTTATAGCAATCAGCCCCAGCATTTT. Its protein product is CASSSTGRLTYSNQPQHF.

The V call is TRBV4-1, the J call TRBJ1-5; 7 bases fit TRBD1. Unmatched junction bases numbered 4, after V lost 3 bases and J lost 5 bases. From germline, CDR1 is MGHRA and CDR2 YSYEKL. There are 14 residues in the CDR3. CDR3 amino acids: CASSQGQLDQPQHF. The CDR3 DNA is TGCGCCAGCAGCCAGGGACAGTTAGATCAGCCCCAGCATTTT.